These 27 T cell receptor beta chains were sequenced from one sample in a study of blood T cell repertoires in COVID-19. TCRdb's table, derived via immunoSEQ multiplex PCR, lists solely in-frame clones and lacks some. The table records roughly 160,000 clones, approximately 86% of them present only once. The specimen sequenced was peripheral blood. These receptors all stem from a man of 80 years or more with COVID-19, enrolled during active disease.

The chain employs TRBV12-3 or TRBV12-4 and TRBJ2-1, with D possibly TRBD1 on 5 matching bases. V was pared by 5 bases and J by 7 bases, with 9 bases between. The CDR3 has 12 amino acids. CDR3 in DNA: TGTGCCAGCAGTATGCGACAGAATGAGCAGTTCTTC. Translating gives CASSMRQNEQFF.

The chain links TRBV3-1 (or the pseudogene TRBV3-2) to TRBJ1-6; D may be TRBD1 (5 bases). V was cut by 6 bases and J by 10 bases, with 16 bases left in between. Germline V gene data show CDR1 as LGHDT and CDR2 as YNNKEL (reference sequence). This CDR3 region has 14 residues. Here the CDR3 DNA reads TGTGCCAGCAGTCCCCGGGGGGGGTGGTCACCCCTCCACTTT. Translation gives CASSPRGGWSPLHF.

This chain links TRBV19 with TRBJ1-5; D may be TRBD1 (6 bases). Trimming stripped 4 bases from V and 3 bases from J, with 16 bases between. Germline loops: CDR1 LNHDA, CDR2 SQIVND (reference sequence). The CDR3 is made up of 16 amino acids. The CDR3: CASSTRLGALNQPQHF. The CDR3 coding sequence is TGTGCCAGTAGTACCCGGTTGGGGGCCCTCAATCAGCCCCAGCATTTT.

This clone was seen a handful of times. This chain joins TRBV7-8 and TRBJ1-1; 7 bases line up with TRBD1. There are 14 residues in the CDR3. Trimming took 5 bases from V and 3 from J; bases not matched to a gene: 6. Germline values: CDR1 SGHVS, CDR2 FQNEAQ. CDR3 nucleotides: TGTGCCAGCAGCCAGGACAGGAGACACACTGAAGCTTTCTTT. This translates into CASSQDRRHTEAFF.

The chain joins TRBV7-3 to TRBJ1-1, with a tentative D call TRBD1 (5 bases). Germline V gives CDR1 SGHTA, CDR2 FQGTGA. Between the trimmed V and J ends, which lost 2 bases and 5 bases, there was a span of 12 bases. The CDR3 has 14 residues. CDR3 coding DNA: TGTGCCAGCAGCTTATTTGGGCAGGGTACTGAAGCTTTCTTT. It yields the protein CASSLFGQGTEAFF. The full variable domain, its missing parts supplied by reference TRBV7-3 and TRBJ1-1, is GAGVSQTPSNKVTEKGKYVELRCDPISGHTALYWYRQSLGQGPEFLIYFQGTGAADDSGLPNDRFFAVRPEGSVSTLKIQRTERGDSAVYLCASSLFGQGTEAFFGQGTRLTVV.

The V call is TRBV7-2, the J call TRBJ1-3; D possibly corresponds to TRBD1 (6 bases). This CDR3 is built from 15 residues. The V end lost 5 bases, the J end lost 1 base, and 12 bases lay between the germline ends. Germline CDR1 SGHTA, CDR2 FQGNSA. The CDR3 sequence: CASSPARGSGNTIYF. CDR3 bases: TGTGCCAGCAGCCCAGCAAGGGGGTCTGGAAACACCATATATTTT. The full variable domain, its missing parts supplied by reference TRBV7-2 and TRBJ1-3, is GAGVSQSPSNKVTEKGKDVELRCDPISGHTALYWYRQSLGQGLEFLIYFQGNSAPDKSGLPSDRFSAERTGGSVSTLTIQRTQQEDSAVYLCASSPARGSGNTIYFGEGSWLTVV.

The CDR3 DNA reads as TGTGCCAGCAGCCCTAGATACCGGGCAGGGGGCAATCAGCCCCAGCATTTT. Translated, it gives CASSPRYRAGGNQPQHF. V usage is TRBV6-2 or TRBV6-3 and J usage is TRBJ1-5, with D maybe TRBD1 (6 bases). The CDR3 is made up of 17 amino acids. Trimming pared 6 bases from V and 2 bases from J, leaving 20 bases between. From germline, CDR1 is MNHEY and CDR2 SVGEGT.

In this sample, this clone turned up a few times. CDR3 nucleotides: TGTGCCAGCAGTTCATCGACAGGGGATGTCGGCTATGGCTACACCTTC. It codes for CASSSSTGDVGYGYTF. The chain couples TRBV6-6 to TRBJ1-2, with 8 bases identical to TRBD1. The J segment lost 4 bases and the V segment lost 4 bases, leaving 11 bases of the junction unmatched. The CDR3 spans 16 residues. Germline CDR1 and CDR2: MNHNY and SVGAGI (reference sequence).

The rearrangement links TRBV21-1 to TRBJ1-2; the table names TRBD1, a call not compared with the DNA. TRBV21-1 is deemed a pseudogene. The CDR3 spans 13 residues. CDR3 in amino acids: CASSTQDYYGYTF. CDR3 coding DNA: TGTGCCAGCAGCACGCAGGATTACTATGGCTACACCTTC.

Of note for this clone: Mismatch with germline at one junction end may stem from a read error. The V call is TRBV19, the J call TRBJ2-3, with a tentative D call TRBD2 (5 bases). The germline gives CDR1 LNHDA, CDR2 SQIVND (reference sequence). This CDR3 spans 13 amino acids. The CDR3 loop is CATSRGSTDTQYF. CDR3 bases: TGTGCCACTAGTCGGGGTAGCACAGATACGCAGTATTTT.

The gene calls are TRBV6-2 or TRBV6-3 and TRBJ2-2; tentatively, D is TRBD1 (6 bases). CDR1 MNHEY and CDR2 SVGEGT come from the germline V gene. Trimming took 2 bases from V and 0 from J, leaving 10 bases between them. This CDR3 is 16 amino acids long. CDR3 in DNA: TGTGCCAGCAGTTACCGTCAGGGGCCGAACACCGGGGAGCTGTTTTTT. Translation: CASSYRQGPNTGELFF.

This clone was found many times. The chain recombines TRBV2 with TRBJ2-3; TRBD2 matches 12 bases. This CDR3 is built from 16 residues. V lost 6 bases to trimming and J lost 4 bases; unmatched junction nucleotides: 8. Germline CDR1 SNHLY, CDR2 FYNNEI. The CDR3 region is CASSRILAGGADTQYF. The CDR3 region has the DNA TGTGCCAGCAGCCGAATTCTAGCGGGGGGGGCAGATACGCAGTATTTT.

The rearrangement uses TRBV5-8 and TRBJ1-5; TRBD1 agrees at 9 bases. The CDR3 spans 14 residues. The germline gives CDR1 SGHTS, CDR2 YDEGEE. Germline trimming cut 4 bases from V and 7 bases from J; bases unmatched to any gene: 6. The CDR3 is CASSRRDRVQPQHF. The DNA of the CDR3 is TGTGCCAGCAGCCGCCGGGACAGGGTCCAGCCCCAGCATTTT.

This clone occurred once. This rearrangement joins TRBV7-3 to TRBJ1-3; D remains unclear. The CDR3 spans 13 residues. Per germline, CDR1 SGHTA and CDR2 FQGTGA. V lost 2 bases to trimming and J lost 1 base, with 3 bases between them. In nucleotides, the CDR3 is TGTGCCAGCAGCTTATCGTCTGGAAACACCATATATTTT. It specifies CASSLSSGNTIYF. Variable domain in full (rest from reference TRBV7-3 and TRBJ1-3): GAGVSQTPSNKVTEKGKYVELRCDPISGHTALYWYRQSLGQGPEFLIYFQGTGAADDSGLPNDRFFAVRPEGSVSTLKIQRTERGDSAVYLCASSLSSGNTIYFGEGSWLTVV.

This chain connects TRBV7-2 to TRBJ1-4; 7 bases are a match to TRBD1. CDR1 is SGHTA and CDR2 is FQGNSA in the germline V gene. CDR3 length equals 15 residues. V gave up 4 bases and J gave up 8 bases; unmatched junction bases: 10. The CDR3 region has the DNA TGTGCCAGCAGCTCCGGACAGGTCGTGGGCGAAAAACTGTTTTTT. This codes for CASSSGQVVGEKLFF.

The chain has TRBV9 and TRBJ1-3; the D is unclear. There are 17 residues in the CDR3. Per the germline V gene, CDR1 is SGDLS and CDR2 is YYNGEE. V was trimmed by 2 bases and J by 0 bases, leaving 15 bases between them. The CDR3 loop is CASSVGGNPISGNTIYF. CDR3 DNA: TGTGCCAGCAGCGTCGGAGGGAATCCAATCTCTGGAAACACCATATATTTT.

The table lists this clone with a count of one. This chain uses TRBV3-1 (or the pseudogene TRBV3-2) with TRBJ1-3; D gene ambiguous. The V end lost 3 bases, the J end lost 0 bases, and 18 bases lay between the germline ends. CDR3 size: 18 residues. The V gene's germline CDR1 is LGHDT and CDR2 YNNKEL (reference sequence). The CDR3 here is CASSQSRERSGSGNTIYF. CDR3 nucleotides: TGTGCCAGCAGCCAGAGCCGGGAAAGGAGCGGCTCTGGAAACACCATATATTTT.

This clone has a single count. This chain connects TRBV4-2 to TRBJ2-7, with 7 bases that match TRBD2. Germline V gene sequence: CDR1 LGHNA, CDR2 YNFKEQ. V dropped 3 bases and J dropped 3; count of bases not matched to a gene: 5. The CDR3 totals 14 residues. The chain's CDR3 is CASSHSGRDYEQYF. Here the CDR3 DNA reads TGTGCCAGCAGCCATTCTGGGAGGGACTACGAGCAGTACTTC.

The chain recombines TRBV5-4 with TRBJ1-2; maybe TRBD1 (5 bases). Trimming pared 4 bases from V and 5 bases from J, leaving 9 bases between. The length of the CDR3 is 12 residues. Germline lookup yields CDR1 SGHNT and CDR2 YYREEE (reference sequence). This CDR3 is CASSPTGYGYTF. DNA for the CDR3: TGTGCCAGCAGCCCTACAGGTTATGGCTACACCTTC.

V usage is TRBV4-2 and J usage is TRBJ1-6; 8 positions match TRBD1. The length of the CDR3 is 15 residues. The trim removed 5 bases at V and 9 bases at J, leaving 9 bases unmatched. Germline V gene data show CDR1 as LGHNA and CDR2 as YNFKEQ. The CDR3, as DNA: TGTGCCAGCAGCTTGTCGAGTCAGGGGGCTTCACCCCTCCACTTT. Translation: CASSLSSQGASPLHF.

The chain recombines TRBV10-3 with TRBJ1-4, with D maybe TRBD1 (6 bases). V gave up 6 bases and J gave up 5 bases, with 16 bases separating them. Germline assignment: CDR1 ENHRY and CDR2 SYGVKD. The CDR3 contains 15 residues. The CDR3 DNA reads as TGTGCCATCAGAACCACAGGGCTAGGAAATGAAAAACTGTTTTTT. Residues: CAIRTTGLGNEKLFF.

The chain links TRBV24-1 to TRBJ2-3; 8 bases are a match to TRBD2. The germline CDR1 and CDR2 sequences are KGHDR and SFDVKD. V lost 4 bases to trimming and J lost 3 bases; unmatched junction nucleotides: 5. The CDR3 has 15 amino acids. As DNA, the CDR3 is TGTGCCACCAGTGAAGGCGGGGGGCCTACAGATACGCAGTATTTT. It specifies CATSEGGGPTDTQYF.

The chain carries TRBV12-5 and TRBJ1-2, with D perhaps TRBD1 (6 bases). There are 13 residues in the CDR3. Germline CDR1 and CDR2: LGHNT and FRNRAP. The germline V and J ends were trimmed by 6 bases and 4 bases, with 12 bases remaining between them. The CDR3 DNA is TGTGCTAGTGGGCCTACAGGGTTCTATGGCTACACCTTC. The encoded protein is CASGPTGFYGYTF.

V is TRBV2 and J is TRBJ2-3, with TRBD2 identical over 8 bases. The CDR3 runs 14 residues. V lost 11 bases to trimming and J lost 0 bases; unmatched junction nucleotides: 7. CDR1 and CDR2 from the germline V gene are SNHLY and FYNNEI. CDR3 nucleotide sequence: TGTGCCGGGTGTAGCGGGGTAAGCACAGATACGCAGTATTTT. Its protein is CAGCSGVSTDTQYF.

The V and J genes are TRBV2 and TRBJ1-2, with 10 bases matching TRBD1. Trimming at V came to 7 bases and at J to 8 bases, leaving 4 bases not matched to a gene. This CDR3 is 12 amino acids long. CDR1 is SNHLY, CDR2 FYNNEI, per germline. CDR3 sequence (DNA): TGTGCCAGCACACTGACAGGGGGCGGCTACACCTTC. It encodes CASTLTGGGYTF.

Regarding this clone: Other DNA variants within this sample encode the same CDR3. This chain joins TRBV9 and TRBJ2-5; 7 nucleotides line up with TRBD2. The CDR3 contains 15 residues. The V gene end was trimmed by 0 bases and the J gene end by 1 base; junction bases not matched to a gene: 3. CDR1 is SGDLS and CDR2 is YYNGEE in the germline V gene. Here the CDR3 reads CASSVVGGGQETQYF. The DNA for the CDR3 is TGTGCCAGCAGCGTAGTTGGGGGGGGCCAAGAGACCCAGTACTTC. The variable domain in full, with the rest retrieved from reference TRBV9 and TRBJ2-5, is DSGVTQTPKHLITATGQRVTLRCSPRSGDLSVYWYQQSLDQGLQFLIQYYNGEERAKGNILERFSAQQFPDLHSELNLSSLELGDSALYFCASSVVGGGQETQYFGPGTRLLVL.

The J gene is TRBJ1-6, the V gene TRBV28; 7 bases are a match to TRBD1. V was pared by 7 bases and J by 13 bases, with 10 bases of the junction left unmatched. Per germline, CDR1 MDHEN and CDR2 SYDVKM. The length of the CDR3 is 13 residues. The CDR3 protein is CASTTGDIGPLHF. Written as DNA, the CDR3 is TGTGCCAGCACCACAGGGGATATCGGTCCCCTCCACTTT.